This TCR beta chain emerged from a study of siplizumab effects on memory and regulatory T cells. The CDR3 extends over 13 amino acids. Germline CDR1 MDHEN, CDR2 SYDVKM. V dropped 11 bases and J dropped 0; count of bases not matched to a gene: 3. This table comes from immunoSEQ multiplex PCR, and its TCRdb copy is limited to in-frame clones, with some not included. Among 75,000 to 100,000 clones, roughly 94% were seen once, and the ten largest hold about 1.4%. The sample comprised non-Treg CD4+ T cells sorted from blood. The J gene is TRBJ2-3, the V gene TRBV28; 9 positions match TRBD1. This clonotype was sampled from a human donor in good health. The CDR3 loop is CAGGQGSTDTQYF. The CDR3 DNA reads as TGTGCCGGCGGACAGGGGAGCACAGATACGCAGTATTTT. Filled out from reference TRBV28 and TRBJ2-3, the complete variable domain reads DVKVTQSSRYLVKRTGEKVFLECVQDMDHENMFWYRQDPGLGLRLIYFSYDVKMKEKGDIPEGYSVSREKKERFSLILESASTNQTSMYLCAGGQGSTDTQYFGPGTRLTVL.